These 27 T cell receptor beta chains share one sample of origin, sequenced in a study of tumor and adjacent non-tumor tissue in lung cancer. RNA was extracted from bulk tissue without any cell sorting. Distant lung tissue was collected more than 3 cm away from the tumor edge. A modified ARM-PCR protocol with three rounds of nested PCR amplified TCRbeta. TCRdb fed the multiplex PCR reads into MiXCR, producing one record per CDR3 protein. Here the sample spans approximately 120,000 distinct CDR3 sequences, about 64% being singletons. The sample comprised distant non-tumor lung tissue. These receptors all stem from a man in his fifties or sixties with non-small cell lung cancer.

As concerns this clonotype: A much larger clone lies a single base off, so this may be a read error. The chain uses TRBV5-1 and TRBJ2-1; 8 positions agree with TRBD2. After removal of 4 bases from V and 9 bases from J, the junction contained 12 bases not matched to a gene. The length of the CDR3 is 15 residues. The V gene's germline CDR1 is SGHRS and CDR2 YFSETQ. CDR3 residues: CASSETSASFGEQFF. The DNA for the CDR3 is TGCGCCAGCAGCGAGACTAGCGCGAGCTTCGGTGAGCAGTTCTTC. The full variable domain, completed using reference TRBV5-1 and TRBJ2-1, is KAGVTQTPRYLIKTRGQQVTLSCSPISGHRSVSWYQQTPGQGLQFLFEYFSETQRNKGNFPGRFSGRQFSNSRSEMNVSTLELGDSALYLCASSETSASFGEQFFGPGTRLTVL.

This clonotype was counted many times. The gene calls are TRBV12-3 or TRBV12-4 and TRBJ1-5; 9 bases agree with TRBD1. J gave up 6 bases and V 6 bases, and 6 bases lay outside the gene matches. The CDR3 covers 14 residues. The CDR3 DNA is TGTGCCAGCAGAACAGGGGGCGCAGGTCAGCCCCAGCATTTT. This codes for CASRTGGAGQPQHF.

The rearrangement links TRBV7-6 to TRBJ2-7; tentative D call: TRBD2 (7 bases). The CDR3 contains 17 residues. CDR1 and CDR2 from the germline V gene are SGHVS and FNYEAQ. The germline V and J ends were trimmed by 1 base and 3 bases, with 19 bases remaining between them. The CDR3 protein is CASSLGGGLGGVYEQYF. In DNA, the CDR3 is TGTGCCAGCAGCTTAGGCGGGGGACTCGGGGGCGTCTACGAGCAGTACTTC.

For this clonotype: The junction departs from the called germline gene at one end, perhaps through a read error. J is TRBJ1-4 and V is TRBV11-3; D call uncertain. Germline assignment: CDR1 SGHNT and CDR2 YENEEA. The CDR3 covers 15 residues. CDR3: CASSLSSGPAEKLSF. The CDR3 nucleotides are TGTGCTAGCAGCTTAAGTTCCGGCCCGGCGGAAAAACTGTCTTTT. The full variable domain, completed using reference TRBV11-3 and TRBJ1-4, is EAGVVQSPRYKIIEKKQPVAFWCNPISGHNTLYWYLQNLGQGPELLIRYENEEAVDDSQLPKDRFSAERLKGVDSTLKIQPAELGDSAVYLCASSLSSGPAEKLSFGSGTQLSVL.

The chain couples TRBV7-9 to TRBJ1-1, with D perhaps TRBD1 (6 bases). The germline gives CDR1 SEHNR, CDR2 FQNEAQ (reference sequence). The V end lost 3 bases, the J end lost 12 bases, and 14 bases lay between the germline ends. The CDR3 totals 12 residues. CDR3 sequence: CASSLLQGGPFF. The CDR3 DNA is TGTGCCAGCAGCTTGTTACAGGGTGGGCCTTTCTTT.

This chain links TRBV5-1 with TRBJ2-3; 14 bases match TRBD2. The CDR3 runs 17 residues. Germline trimming cut 3 bases from V and 7 bases from J; bases unmatched to any gene: 10. CDR1 is SGHRS, CDR2 YFSETQ, per germline. Here the CDR3 reads CASSSGLAGGPTNTQYF. DNA of the CDR3: TGCGCCAGCAGCTCAGGACTAGCGGGGGGACCCACCAATACGCAGTATTTT.

Details on this clonotype: This sequence may be a read error, since a much larger clone differs from it by one base. CDR3 loop: CASTSGFYNERFF. The CDR3 coding sequence is TGTGCCAGCACAAGCGGGTTTTACAATGAGCGGTTCTTC. The chain has TRBV6-1 and TRBJ2-1, with D maybe TRBD2 (6 bases). CDR3 length: 13 amino acids. Germline values: CDR1 MNHNS, CDR2 SASEGT.

Remarks on this clonotype: A read error may produce the germline difference seen at one junction end. V usage is TRBV10-2 and J usage is TRBJ2-7, with D possibly being TRBD1 (7 bases). The length of the CDR3 is 11 residues. Per germline, CDR1 WSHSY and CDR2 SAAADI. Here the CDR3 reads CACGDSYDQYF. The DNA for the CDR3 is TGCGCCTGCGGGGACAGCTACGATCAGTACTTC.

Remarks on this clonotype: One end of the junction is discordant with germline, which a read error may explain. The chain is built from TRBV5-1 and TRBJ1-1; weak D call: TRBD1 (6 bases). CDR3 length: 11 residues. Germline-derived CDR1 and CDR2 are SGHRS and YFSETQ. The CDR3 loop is CPSSLGGAAFF. The CDR3 coding sequence is TGCCCCAGCAGCTTGGGGGGGGCTGCTTTCTTT.

The table lists this clonotype with a few counts. The CDR3 here is CSASGWSNQPQHF. As DNA, the CDR3 is TGCAGTGCCTCCGGATGGAGCAATCAGCCCCAGCATTTT. This chain links TRBV20-1 with TRBJ1-5; D not resolved. CDR3 length: 13 amino acids. The V end was cut by 6 bases, the J end by 1 base, with 10 bases between. In germline, CDR1 is DFQATT, CDR2 SNEGSKA (reference sequence).

Comment on this clonotype: A much larger clonotype is one base distant, so this may be a read error. This chain joins TRBV6-6 and TRBJ2-1; no firm D call. Germline loops: CDR1 MNHNY, CDR2 SVGAGI (reference sequence). This CDR3 has 13 residues. The CDR3 spells CAIGEETYNEHFF. DNA of the CDR3: TGTGCGATCGGAGAAGAGACGTACAATGAGCACTTCTTC.

The table lists this clonotype with a count of one. A junction boundary mismatches the germline segment, possibly from a read error. The V call is TRBV6-1, the J call TRBJ1-4; the D is unclear. The germline V gene encodes CDR1 MNHNS and CDR2 SASEGT. The CDR3 runs 12 residues. CDR3 sequence: CTSTKAGEKLSF. Written as DNA, the CDR3 is TGTACCAGCACTAAAGCGGGAGAAAAACTGTCTTTT.

About this clonotype: One end of the junction varies from germline; a read error may be responsible. V and J are TRBV4-3 and TRBJ2-3; the D is unclear. CDR3 size: 13 residues. In germline, CDR1 is LGHNA, CDR2 YSLEER. The chain's CDR3 is CASNQMGTDMQYF. CDR3 nucleotides: TGCGCCAGCAACCAAATGGGCACAGATATGCAGTATTTT.

The V call is TRBV18, the J call TRBJ1-5; no clear D. This CDR3 is built from 16 residues. V shed 4 bases and J shed 2 bases, with 15 bases lying between them. From germline, CDR1 is KGHSH and CDR2 LQKENI. The CDR3 protein is CASSQEQRAGNQPQHF. In DNA, the CDR3 is TGTGCCAGCTCACAAGAACAGAGGGCAGGCAATCAGCCCCAGCATTTT.

Note on this clonotype: At one of its ends the junction is not consistent with the germline gene, which may arise from a read error. This sequence joins TRBV6-2 or TRBV6-3 and TRBJ2-1; D perhaps matches TRBD2 (6 bases). CDR1 and CDR2 (germline): MNHEY, SVGEGT. This CDR3 has 14 residues. The CDR3 nucleotides read TGTGCCAGCAGTTCCGCTAGCGAGACCAATGAGAAGTTCTTC. Protein product: CASSSASETNEKFF.

This chain uses TRBV29-1 with TRBJ2-7; D perhaps matches TRBD1 (6 bases). The CDR3 runs to 13 residues. Germline CDR1 reads SQVTM; CDR2 reads ANQGSEA. V lost 5 bases and J 7 bases, leaving 18 bases between the germline ends. The CDR3 loop reads CSVRGMGADEQYF. As DNA, the CDR3 is TGCAGCGTTAGGGGAATGGGGGCGGATGAGCAGTACTTC.

V is TRBV2 and J is TRBJ1-1; tentatively, D is TRBD1 (6 bases). Germline assignment: CDR1 SNHLY and CDR2 FYNNEI. V lost 4 bases and J lost 6, with 15 bases in between. This CDR3 is 14 amino acids long. The CDR3 bases are TGTGCCAGCAGTGTAGAGGGGGAAGGCCCTGAAGCTTTCTTT. Translation: CASSVEGEGPEAFF.

As regards this clonotype: It may be a read error: a sequence one base away is much more abundant. The chain carries TRBV28 and TRBJ2-2, with D maybe TRBD2 (6 bases). The length of the CDR3 is 15 residues. Trimming cost V 6 bases and J 7 bases, with 18 bases left between them. Looked up from germline, CDR1 is MDHEN and CDR2 is SYDVKM. CDR3 coding DNA: TGTGCCAGCAGCACCTTGGGGGGTGATGGCGGGGAGCTGTTTTTT. Its translation: CASSTLGGDGGELFF.

This clonotype was observed many times. The chain recombines TRBV5-1 with TRBJ2-5; 10 nucleotides match TRBD1. Unmatched junction bases numbered 4, after V lost 0 bases and J lost 5 bases. The CDR3 length is 15 residues. Looked up from germline, CDR1 is SGHRS and CDR2 is YFSETQ. CDR3 nucleotide sequence: TGCGCCAGCAGCTTGGCCGGGACAGGGGTGGAGACCCAGTACTTC. Translation gives CASSLAGTGVETQYF.

In this sample, this clonotype turned up a few times. Without the conserved terminal phenylalanine or tryptophan, this CDR3 likely stems from a read error. The rearrangement joins TRBV5-1 to TRBJ1-1; no clear D gene. Germline assignment: CDR1 SGHRS and CDR2 YFSETQ. This CDR3 region has 14 residues. V was trimmed by 0 bases and J by 2 bases, leaving 8 bases between them. CDR3 coding DNA: TGCGCCAGCAGCTTGGGAAGATTTAACACTGAAGCTTTCATT. Its translation is CASSLGRFNTEAFI.

Concerning this clonotype: Possible read error: a much larger clone is one base away. This chain connects TRBV7-8 to TRBJ1-6; D ambiguous. The CDR3 is made up of 15 amino acids. Germline assignment: CDR1 SGHVS and CDR2 FQNEAQ. Trimming took 0 bases from V and 9 from J, leaving 12 bases between them. The CDR3 coding sequence is TGTGCCAGCAGCTTAGCGGGCAGTCCATCTTCACCCCTCCACTTT. Encoded protein: CASSLAGSPSSPLHF.

Comments on this clonotype: Here the CDR3 omits its conserved ending phenylalanine or tryptophan, so a read error is the likely source. The chain joins TRBV11-3 to TRBJ1-1; the D is unclear. Germline loops: CDR1 SGHNT, CDR2 YENEEA. The length of the CDR3 is 16 residues. The V end lost 6 bases, the J end lost 11 bases, and 28 bases lay between the germline ends. The CDR3 sequence: CASSFKAEGLKVEAFS. In DNA, the CDR3 is TGTGCCAGCAGTTTCAAGGCGGAGGGTTTGAAAGTGGAGGCTTTCTCT.

This clonotype came up a few times. The chain has TRBV5-1 and TRBJ1-2, with no clear D. In germline, CDR1 is SGHRS, CDR2 YFSETQ. V dropped 0 bases and J dropped 2 bases, with 8 bases sitting between them. The CDR3 length is 14 residues. The CDR3 reads CASSLGTRNYGYTF. The CDR3 region has the DNA TGCGCCAGCAGCTTGGGCACACGGAACTATGGCTACACCTTC. Supplemented by reference TRBV5-1 and TRBJ1-2, the full variable domain reads KAGVTQTPRYLIKTRGQQVTLSCSPISGHRSVSWYQQTPGQGLQFLFEYFSETQRNKGNFPGRFSGRQFSNSRSEMNVSTLELGDSALYLCASSLGTRNYGYTFGSGTRLTVV.

The chain links TRBV11-1 to TRBJ2-3; D not certain. The germline V and J ends were trimmed by 3 bases and 7 bases, with 17 bases remaining between them. Germline V gene lookup returns CDR1 SGHAT and CDR2 FQDESV (reference sequence). The CDR3 is 15 amino acids. The CDR3 DNA is TGTGCCAGCAGCTTGGCAAGGGTACTGTCGAATACGCAGTATTTT. It is translated as CASSLARVLSNTQYF. Combining the CDR3 with reference TRBV11-1 and TRBJ2-3 gives the whole variable domain EAEVAQSPRYKITEKSQAVAFWCDPISGHATLYWYRQILGQGPELLVQFQDESVVDDSQLPKDRFSAERLKGVDSTLKIQPAELGDSAMYLCASSLARVLSNTQYFGPGTRLTVL.

This clonotype was observed a few times. This may stem from a read error, because a much larger clone lies one nucleotide away. The chain links TRBV20-1 to TRBJ2-7; a possible D gene is TRBD1 (6 bases). This CDR3 has 14 residues. The germline V gene has CDR1 DFQATT and CDR2 SNEGSKA (reference sequence). The CDR3 DNA sequence: TGCGGTGCTAGATCGGGACAATCTCCCTACGAGCAGTACTTC. Translated: CGARSGQSPYEQYF.

Of note for this clonotype: This may come from a read error, since a much larger clone is one base off. The chain carries TRBV5-1 and TRBJ2-1; maybe TRBD1 (6 bases). The CDR3 is made up of 13 amino acids. Germline V lookup: CDR1 SGHRS, CDR2 YFSETQ. The CDR3 region has the DNA TGCGCCAGCAGCTTGGGCAACAGGGACGAGCAGTCCTTC. Protein product: CASSLGNRDEQSF.

This clonotype was seen a handful of times. The chain employs TRBV12-5 and TRBJ2-5; the D is unclear. The CDR3 length is 13 residues. CDR1 and CDR2 from the germline V gene are LGHNT and FRNRAP. V was clipped by 8 bases and J by 1 base, with 11 bases between them. The CDR3 DNA is TGTGCTAGTACCCGGGCAGGCCAAGAGACCCAGTACTTC. It codes for CASTRAGQETQYF.